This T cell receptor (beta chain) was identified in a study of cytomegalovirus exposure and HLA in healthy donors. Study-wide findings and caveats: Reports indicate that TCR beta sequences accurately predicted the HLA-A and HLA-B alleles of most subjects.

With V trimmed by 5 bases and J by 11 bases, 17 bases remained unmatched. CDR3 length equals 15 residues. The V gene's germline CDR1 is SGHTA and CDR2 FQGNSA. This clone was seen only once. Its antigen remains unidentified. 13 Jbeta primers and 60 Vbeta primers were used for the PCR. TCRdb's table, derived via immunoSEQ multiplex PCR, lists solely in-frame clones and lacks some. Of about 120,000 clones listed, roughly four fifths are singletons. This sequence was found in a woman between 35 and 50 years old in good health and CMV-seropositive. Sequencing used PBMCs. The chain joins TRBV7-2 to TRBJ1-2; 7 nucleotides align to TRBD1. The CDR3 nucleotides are TGTGCCAGCAGCACTCATCCACAGGGGTTATCGGTTTACACCTTC. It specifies CASSTHPQGLSVYTF.